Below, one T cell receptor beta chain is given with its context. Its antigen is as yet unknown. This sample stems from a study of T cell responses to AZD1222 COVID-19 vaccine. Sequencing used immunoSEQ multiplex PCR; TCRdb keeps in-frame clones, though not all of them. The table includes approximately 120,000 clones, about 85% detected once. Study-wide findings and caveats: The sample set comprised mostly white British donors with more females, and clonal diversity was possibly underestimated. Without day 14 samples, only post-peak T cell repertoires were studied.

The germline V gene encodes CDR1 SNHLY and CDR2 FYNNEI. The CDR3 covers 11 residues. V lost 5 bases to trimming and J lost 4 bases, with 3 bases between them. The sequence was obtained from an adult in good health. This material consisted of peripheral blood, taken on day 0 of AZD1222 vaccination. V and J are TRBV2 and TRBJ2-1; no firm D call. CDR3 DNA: TGTGCCAGCAGTCCGTACAATGAGCAGTTCTTC. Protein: CASSPYNEQFF.